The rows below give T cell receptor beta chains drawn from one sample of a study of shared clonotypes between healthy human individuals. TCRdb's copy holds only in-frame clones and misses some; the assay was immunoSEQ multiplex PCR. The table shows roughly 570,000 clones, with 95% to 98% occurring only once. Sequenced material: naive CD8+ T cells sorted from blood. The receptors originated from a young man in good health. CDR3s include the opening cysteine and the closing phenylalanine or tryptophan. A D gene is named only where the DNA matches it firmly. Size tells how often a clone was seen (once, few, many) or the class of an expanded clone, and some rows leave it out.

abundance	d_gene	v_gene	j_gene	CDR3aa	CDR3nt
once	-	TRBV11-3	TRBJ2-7	CASSLLIRAGRNHF	TGTGCCAGCAGCTTATTGATCAGGGCAGGGCGCAATCACTTC
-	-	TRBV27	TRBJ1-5	CASSPRSNQPQHF	TGTGCCAGCAGTCCTCGTAGCAATCAGCCCCAGCATTTT
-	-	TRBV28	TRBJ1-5	CAANSLNQPQHF	TGTGCCGCAAACAGTCTCAATCAGCCCCAGCATTTT
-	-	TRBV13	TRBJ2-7	CASSDTSVWEKDREQYF	TGTGCCAGCAGCGACACCTCCGTTTGGGAGAAGGATCGCGAGCAGTACTTC
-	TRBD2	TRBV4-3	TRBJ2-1	CASSQDKAVKGGNEQFF	TGCGCCAGCAGCCAAGATAAGGCGGTTAAGGGAGGGAATGAGCAGTTCTTC
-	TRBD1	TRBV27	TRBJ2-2	CASSRARTGAAGELFF	TGTGCCAGCAGCCGCGCGAGGACAGGGGCCGCCGGGGAGCTGTTTTTT
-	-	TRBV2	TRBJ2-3	CASSDPGSPDTQYF	TGTGCCAGCAGTGACCCAGGGTCCCCAGATACGCAGTATTTT
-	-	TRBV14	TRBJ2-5	CASSQESGWNRETQYF	TGTGCCAGCAGCCAAGAGTCCGGGTGGAATCGTGAGACCCAGTACTTC
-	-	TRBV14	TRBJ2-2	CASRADINTGELFF	TGTGCCAGCAGAGCGGACATCAACACCGGGGAGCTGTTTTTT
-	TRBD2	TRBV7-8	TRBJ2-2	CASSLSSRTRPRGGGELFF	TGTGCCAGCAGCTTATCATCCAGGACTAGGCCCCGCGGGGGCGGGGAGCTGTTTTTT
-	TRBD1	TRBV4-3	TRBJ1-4	CASSQEGTENEKLFF	TGCGCCAGCAGCCAAGAAGGGACAGAGAATGAAAAACTGTTTTTT
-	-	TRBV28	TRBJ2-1	CAISDLYSYNEQFF	TGTGCCATCTCGGACCTTTACTCCTACAATGAGCAGTTCTTC
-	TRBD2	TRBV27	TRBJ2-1	CASSRLADYNEQFF	TGTGCCAGCAGTCGACTAGCGGACTACAATGAGCAGTTCTTC
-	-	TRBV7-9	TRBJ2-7	CASSTPGDSYEQYF	TGTGCCAGCTCGACCCCGGGGGACTCCTACGAGCAGTACTTC
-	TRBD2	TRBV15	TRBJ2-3	CATSRAGGTLGDTQYF	TGTGCCACCAGCAGAGCCGGGGGGACCTTAGGGGATACGCAGTATTTT
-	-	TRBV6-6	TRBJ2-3	CASSYGWTDTQYF	TGTGCCAGCAGTTACGGGTGGACAGATACGCAGTATTTT
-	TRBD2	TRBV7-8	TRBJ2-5	CASSLARLADKETQYF	TGTGCCAGCAGCTTAGCTCGACTAGCGGATAAAGAGACCCAGTACTTC
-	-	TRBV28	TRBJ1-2	CASSFDAEQDYGYTF	TGTGCCAGCAGTTTCGACGCGGAGCAGGACTATGGCTACACCTTC
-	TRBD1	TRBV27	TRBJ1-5	CASSRQGWEPQHF	TGTGCCAGCAGCCGACAGGGCTGGGAGCCCCAGCATTTT
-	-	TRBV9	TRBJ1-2	CASSVRPGQDVNYGYTF	TGTGCCAGCAGCGTCCGCCCAGGGCAGGACGTTAACTATGGCTACACCTTC
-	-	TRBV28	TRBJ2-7	CASSPPPRASYEQYF	TGTGCCAGCAGTCCCCCCCCCAGGGCCTCCTACGAGCAGTACTTC
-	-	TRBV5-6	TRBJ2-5	CASSPGTAQETQYF	TGTGCCAGCAGCCCCGGTACCGCGCAAGAGACCCAGTACTTC
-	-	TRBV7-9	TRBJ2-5	CASSFALPRETQYF	TGTGCCAGCAGCTTTGCCCTTCCAAGAGAGACCCAGTACTTC
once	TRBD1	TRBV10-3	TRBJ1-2	CAISGTDGYTF	TGTGCCATCAGCGGGACAGATGGCTACACCTTC
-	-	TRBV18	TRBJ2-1	CASSPDRSYNEQFF	TGTGCCAGCTCACCCGACAGATCCTACAATGAGCAGTTCTTC
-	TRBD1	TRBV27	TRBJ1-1	CASRTGVMNTEAFF	TGTGCCAGCAGGACAGGGGTCATGAACACTGAAGCTTTCTTT
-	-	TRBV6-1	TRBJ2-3	CASSEEEASVADTQYF	TGTGCCAGCAGTGAAGAAGAGGCCAGCGTCGCAGATACGCAGTATTTT
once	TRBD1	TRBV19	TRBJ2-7	CASGTGLYEQYF	TGTGCCAGCGGGACAGGGCTCTACGAGCAGTACTTC
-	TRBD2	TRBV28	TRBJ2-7	CASSRGAGDLRDLYEQYF	TGTGCCAGCTCTAGGGGAGCGGGAGACCTCCGAGACCTTTACGAGCAGTACTTC
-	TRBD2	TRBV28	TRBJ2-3	CASRGLAPSTDTQYF	TGTGCCAGCAGGGGACTAGCGCCTAGCACAGATACGCAGTATTTT
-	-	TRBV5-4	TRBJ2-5	CASSPKDQETQYF	TGTGCCAGCAGCCCGAAGGACCAAGAGACCCAGTACTTC
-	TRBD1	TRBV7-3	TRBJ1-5	CASSLTGTGNQPQHF	TGTGCCAGCAGCTTAACGGGGACAGGCAATCAGCCCCAGCATTTT